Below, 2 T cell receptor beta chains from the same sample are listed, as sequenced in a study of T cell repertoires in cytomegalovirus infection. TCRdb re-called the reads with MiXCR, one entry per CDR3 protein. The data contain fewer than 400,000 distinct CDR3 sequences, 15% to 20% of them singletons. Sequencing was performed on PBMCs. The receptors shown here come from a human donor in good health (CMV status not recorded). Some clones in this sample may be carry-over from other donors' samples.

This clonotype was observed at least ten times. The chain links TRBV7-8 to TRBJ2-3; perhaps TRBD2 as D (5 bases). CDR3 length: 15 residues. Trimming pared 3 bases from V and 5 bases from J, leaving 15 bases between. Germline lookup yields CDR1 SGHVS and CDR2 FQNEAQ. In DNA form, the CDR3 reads TGTGCCAGCAGCTTCCCGCGGGCCGGCGGAGATACGCAGTATTTT. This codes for CASSFPRAGGDTQYF.

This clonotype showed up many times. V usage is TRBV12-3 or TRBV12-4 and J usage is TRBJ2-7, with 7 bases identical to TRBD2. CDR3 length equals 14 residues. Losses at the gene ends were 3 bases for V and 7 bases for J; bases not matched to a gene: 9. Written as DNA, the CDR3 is TGTGCCAGCAGTTTGGGCCCCTCGGGACTAGAGCAGTACTTC. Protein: CASSLGPSGLEQYF.